This T cell receptor (beta chain) is drawn from a study of shared clonotypes between healthy human individuals. Looking at the study overall: The study used three CD4 naive, three CD4 memory, two CD8 naive and one CD8 memory plate per donor.

For this clone: Antigen: not known.

As handled by the study authors: Owing to the provision of junction-only sequences devoid of quality scores by immunoSEQ, filtering differed. Method: immunoSEQ multiplex PCR; TCRdb's copy keeps in-frame clones and lacks some. V and J calls and clone size come straight from that table; D and trimming were deduced from the DNA. This table holds approximately 100,000 clones, over 65% found once. Study-level findings and limits: A handful of donors shared about 4.8% of their naive CD4 clonotypes.

Germline V gene sequence: CDR1 PRHDT, CDR2 FYEKMQ (reference sequence). This CDR3 spans 13 amino acids. The V end lost 4 bases, the J end lost 4 bases, and 10 bases lay between the germline ends. CD45RO+ cells were combined with CCR7-negative CD45RA+ TemRA cells to form CD8 memory. The chain is built from TRBV13 and TRBJ1-2, with unresolved D. The specimen was memory CD8+ T cells sorted from blood. Subset reported: CD45RO+ cells pooled with CCR7-negative TemRA cells. The receptor comes from a woman aged 30 to 39 in good health. CDR3 nucleotides: TGTGCCAGCAGCTCACGCGCCCCCTATGGCTACACCTTC. This gives the protein CASSSRAPYGYTF.